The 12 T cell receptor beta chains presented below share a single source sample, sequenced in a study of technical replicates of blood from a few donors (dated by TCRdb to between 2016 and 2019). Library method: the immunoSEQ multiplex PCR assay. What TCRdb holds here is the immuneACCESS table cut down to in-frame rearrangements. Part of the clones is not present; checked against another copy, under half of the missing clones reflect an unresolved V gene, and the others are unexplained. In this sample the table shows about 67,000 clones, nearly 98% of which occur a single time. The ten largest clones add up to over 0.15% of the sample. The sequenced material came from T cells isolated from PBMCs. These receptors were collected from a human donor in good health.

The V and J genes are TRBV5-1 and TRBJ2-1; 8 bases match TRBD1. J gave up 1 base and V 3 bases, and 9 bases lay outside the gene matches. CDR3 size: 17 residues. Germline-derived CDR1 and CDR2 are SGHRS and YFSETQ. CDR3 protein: CASSSDDRGSSYNEQFF. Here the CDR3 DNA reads TGCGCCAGCAGCTCGGACGACAGGGGAAGTTCCTACAATGAGCAGTTCTTC. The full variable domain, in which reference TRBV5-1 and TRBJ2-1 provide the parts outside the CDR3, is KAGVTQTPRYLIKTRGQQVTLSCSPISGHRSVSWYQQTPGQGLQFLFEYFSETQRNKGNFPGRFSGRQFSNSRSEMNVSTLELGDSALYLCASSSDDRGSSYNEQFFGPGTRLTVL.

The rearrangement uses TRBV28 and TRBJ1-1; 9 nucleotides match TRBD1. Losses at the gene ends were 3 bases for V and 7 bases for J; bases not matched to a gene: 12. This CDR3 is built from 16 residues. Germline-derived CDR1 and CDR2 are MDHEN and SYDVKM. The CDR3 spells CASSFRPGQGLNEAFF. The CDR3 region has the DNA TGTGCCAGCAGTTTTCGTCCGGGACAGGGACTTAATGAAGCTTTCTTT.

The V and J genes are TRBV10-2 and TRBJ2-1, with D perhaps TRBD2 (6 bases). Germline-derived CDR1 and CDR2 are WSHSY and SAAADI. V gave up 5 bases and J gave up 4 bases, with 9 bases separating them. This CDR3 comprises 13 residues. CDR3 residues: CASSRLVYNEQFF. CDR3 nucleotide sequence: TGCGCCAGCAGTCGACTAGTATACAATGAGCAGTTCTTC.

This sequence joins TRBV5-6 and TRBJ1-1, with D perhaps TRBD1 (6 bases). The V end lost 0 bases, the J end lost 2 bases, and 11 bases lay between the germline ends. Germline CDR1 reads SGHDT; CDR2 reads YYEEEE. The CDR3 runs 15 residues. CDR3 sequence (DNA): TGTGCCAGCAGCTTGGTTTCGGACAGAAACACTGAAGCTTTCTTT. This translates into CASSLVSDRNTEAFF.

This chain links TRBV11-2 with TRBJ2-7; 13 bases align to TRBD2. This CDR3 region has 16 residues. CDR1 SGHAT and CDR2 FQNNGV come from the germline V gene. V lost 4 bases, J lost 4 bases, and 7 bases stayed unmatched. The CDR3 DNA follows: TGTGCCAGCAGCTACCAGCCGACTAGCGGGGGGTACGAGCAGTACTTC. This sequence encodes CASSYQPTSGGYEQYF.

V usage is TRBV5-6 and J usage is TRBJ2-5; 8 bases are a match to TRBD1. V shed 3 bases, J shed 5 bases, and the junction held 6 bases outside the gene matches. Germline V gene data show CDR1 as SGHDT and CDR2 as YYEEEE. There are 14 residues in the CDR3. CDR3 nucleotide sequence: TGTGCCAGCAGCTCAGCTACAGGGGGTGAGACCCAGTACTTC. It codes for CASSSATGGETQYF.

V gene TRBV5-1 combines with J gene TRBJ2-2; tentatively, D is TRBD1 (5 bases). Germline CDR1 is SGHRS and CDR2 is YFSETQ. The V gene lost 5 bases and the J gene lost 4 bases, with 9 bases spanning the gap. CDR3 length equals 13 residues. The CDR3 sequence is CASSFQGTGELFF. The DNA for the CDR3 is TGCGCCAGCAGTTTCCAGGGCACCGGGGAGCTGTTTTTT. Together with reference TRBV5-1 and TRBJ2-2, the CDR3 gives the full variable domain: KAGVTQTPRYLIKTRGQQVTLSCSPISGHRSVSWYQQTPGQGLQFLFEYFSETQRNKGNFPGRFSGRQFSNSRSEMNVSTLELGDSALYLCASSFQGTGELFFGEGSRLTVL.

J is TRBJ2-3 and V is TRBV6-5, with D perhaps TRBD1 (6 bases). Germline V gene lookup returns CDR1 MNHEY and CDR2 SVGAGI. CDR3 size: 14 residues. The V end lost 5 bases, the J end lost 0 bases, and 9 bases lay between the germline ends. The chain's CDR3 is CASSRTGSTDTQYF. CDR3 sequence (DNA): TGTGCCAGCAGTCGTACAGGGAGCACAGATACGCAGTATTTT.

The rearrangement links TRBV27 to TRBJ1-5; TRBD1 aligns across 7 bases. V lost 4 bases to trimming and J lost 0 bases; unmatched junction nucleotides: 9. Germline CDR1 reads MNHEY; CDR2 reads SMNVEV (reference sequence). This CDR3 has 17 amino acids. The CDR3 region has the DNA TGTGCCAGCAGTTCGGGACAGCGGGCATATAGCAATCAGCCCCAGCATTTT. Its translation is CASSSGQRAYSNQPQHF.

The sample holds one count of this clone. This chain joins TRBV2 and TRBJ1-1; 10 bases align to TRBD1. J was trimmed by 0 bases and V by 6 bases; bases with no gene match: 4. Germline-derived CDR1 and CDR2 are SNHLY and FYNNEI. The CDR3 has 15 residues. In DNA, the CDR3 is TGTGCCAGCAGACCGACAGGGGGCGTGAACACTGAAGCTTTCTTT. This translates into CASRPTGGVNTEAFF.

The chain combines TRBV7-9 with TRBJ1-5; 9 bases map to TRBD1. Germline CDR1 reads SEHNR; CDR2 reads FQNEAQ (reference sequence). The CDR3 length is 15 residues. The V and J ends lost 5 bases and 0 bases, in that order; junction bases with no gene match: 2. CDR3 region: CASSRTGDSNQPQHF. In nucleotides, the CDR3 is TGTGCCAGCAGCCGGACAGGGGATAGCAATCAGCCCCAGCATTTT.

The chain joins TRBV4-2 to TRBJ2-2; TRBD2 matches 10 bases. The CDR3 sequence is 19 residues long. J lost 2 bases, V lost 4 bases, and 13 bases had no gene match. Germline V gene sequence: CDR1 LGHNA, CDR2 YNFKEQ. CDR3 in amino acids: CASSPPLVAGGLNTGELFF. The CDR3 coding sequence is TGTGCCAGCAGCCCGCCGCTTGTAGCGGGGGGATTAAACACCGGGGAGCTGTTTTTT.